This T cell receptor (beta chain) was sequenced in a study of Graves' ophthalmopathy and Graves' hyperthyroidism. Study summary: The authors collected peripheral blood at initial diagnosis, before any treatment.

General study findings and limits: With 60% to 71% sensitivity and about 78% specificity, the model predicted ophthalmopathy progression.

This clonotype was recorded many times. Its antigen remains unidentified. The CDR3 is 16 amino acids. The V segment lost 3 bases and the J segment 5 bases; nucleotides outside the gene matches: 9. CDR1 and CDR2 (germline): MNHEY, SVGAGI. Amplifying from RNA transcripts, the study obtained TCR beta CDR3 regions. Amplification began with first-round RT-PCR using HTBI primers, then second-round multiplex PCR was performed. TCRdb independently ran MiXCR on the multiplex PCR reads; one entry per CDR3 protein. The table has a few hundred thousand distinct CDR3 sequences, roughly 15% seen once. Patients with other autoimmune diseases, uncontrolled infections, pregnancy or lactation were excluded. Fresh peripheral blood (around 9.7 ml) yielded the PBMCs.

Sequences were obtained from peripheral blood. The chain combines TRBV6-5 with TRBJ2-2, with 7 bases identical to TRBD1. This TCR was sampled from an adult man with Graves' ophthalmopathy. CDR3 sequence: CASSYGDRVKTGELFF. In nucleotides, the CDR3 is TGTGCCAGCAGTTATGGGGACAGAGTAAAGACCGGGGAGCTGTTTTTT.